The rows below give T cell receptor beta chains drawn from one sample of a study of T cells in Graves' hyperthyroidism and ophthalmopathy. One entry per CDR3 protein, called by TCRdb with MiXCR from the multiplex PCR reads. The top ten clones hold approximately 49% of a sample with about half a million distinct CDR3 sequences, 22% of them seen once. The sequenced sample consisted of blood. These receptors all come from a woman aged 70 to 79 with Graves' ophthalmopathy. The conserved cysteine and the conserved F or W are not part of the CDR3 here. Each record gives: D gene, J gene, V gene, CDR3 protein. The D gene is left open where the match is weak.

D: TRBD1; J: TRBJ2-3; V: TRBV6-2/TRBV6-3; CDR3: ASLDRKSTDTQY
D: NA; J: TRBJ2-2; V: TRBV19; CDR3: ASGLDNANTGELF
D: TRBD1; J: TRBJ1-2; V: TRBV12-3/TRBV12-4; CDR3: ASSLAGQGAGGYT
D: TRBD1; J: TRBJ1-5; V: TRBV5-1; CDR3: ASSLGKGGGSNQPQH
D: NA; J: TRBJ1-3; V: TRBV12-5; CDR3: ASGLASGPSGNTIY
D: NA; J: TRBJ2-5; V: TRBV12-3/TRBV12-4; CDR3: ASSFRGGGETQY
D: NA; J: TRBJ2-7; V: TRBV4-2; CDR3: ASSQDGLGEQY
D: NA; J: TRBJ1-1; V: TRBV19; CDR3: ASQWGDMNTEAF
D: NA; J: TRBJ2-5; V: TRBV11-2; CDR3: ASSLRGHPQETQY
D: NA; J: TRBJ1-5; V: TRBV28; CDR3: ASRLRGRVLIDQPQH
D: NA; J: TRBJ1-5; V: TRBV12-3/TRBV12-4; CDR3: ASSFDTVNQPQH
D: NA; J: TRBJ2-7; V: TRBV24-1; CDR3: ATSDSGSGEQY
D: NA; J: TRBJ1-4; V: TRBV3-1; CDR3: ASSQEAGRSEKLF
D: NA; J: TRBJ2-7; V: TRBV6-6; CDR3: ASSYNSDSGVLY
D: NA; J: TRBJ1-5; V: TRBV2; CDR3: ASSEVRAVEPQH
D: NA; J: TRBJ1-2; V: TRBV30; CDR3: AWRRGGTTNYGYT
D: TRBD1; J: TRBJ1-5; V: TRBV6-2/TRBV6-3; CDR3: ASSWHRDRGSSNQPQH